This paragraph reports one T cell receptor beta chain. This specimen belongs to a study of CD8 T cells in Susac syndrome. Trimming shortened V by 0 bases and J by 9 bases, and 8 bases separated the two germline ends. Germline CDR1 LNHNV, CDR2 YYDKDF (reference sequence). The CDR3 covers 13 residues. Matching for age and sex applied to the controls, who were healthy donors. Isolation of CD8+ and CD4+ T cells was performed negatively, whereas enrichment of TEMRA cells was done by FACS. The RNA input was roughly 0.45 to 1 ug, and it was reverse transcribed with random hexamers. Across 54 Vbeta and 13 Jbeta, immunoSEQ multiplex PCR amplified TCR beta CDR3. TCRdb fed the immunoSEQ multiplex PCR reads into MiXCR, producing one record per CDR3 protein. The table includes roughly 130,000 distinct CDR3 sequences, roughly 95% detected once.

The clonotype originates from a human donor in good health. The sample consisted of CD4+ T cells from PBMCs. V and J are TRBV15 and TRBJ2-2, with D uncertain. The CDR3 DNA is TGTGCCACCAGCAGAGATTTGCTCAGGGAGCTGTTTTTT. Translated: CATSRDLLRELFF.